Listed below are T cell receptor beta chains from one sample, sequenced in a study of identifying expanded T cells in peripheral blood. Some clones are missing from TCRdb's copy, which holds only in-frame ones; the method was immunoSEQ multiplex PCR. The data contain approximately 80,000 clones, 84% of them seen just once; the ten biggest clones take up around a sixth. The sequenced sample was blood. The receptors here all came from a person between 18 and 70 years old in good health. Both conserved end residues are part of each CDR3. The D gene is left open where the match is weak. Expanded clones are given a class, and other clones once, few, many or no size at all.

size,D,J,V,CDR3,DNA
NA,TRBD1,TRBJ2-1,TRBV27,CASSSGQRHNEQFF,TGTGCCAGCAGTTCGGGACAGAGGCACAATGAGCAGTTCTTC
few,TRBD2,TRBJ2-3,TRBV13,CASSFTSGRQFTDTQYF,TGTGCCAGCAGCTTCACTAGCGGGAGGCAATTCACAGATACGCAGTATTTT
NA,TRBD1,TRBJ2-2,TRBV7-2,CASSPGTGWGGELFF,TGTGCCAGCAGCCCGGGGACAGGGTGGGGCGGGGAGCTGTTTTTT
NA,NA,TRBJ1-2,TRBV4-3,CASSQDLTSGVYGYTF,TGCGCCAGCAGCCAAGATCTTACATCAGGGGTCTATGGCTACACCTTC
NA,NA,TRBJ1-3,TRBV5-4,CASSLASVDSGNTIYF,TGTGCCAGCAGCTTGGCCTCTGTGGACTCTGGAAACACCATATATTTT
NA,TRBD1,TRBJ2-5,TRBV10-3,CAISPGGFQETQYF,TGTGCCATCAGCCCAGGGGGCTTCCAAGAGACCCAGTACTTC
NA,TRBD2,TRBJ2-1,TRBV19,CASSPGLAEYNEQFF,TGTGCCAGTAGTCCCGGACTAGCAGAGTACAATGAGCAGTTCTTC
NA,NA,TRBJ1-2,TRBV28,CASKGEEYYGYTF,TGTGCCAGCAAAGGAGAGGAATACTATGGCTACACCTTC
NA,NA,TRBJ2-2,TRBV29-1,CSVGATGELFF,TGCAGCGTGGGGGCGACCGGGGAGCTGTTTTTT
NA,TRBD1,TRBJ1-2,TRBV2,CASRDRGPNYGYTF,TGTGCCAGCAGGGACAGGGGGCCTAACTATGGCTACACCTTC
NA,NA,TRBJ2-2,TRBV11-1,CASSLEAGELFF,TGTGCCAGCAGCTTAGAAGCCGGGGAGCTGTTTTTT
NA,NA,TRBJ2-7,TRBV30,CAWSRSLYYEQYF,TGTGCCTGGAGTAGGAGTCTCTATTACGAGCAGTACTTC
NA,NA,TRBJ2-7,TRBV9,CASSVGSTGVQAYEQYF,TGTGCCAGCAGCGTAGGTTCTACAGGTGTACAGGCCTACGAGCAGTACTTC
NA,NA,TRBJ2-5,TRBV7-9,CASSLGAGRQETQYF,TGTGCCAGCAGCTTAGGGGCAGGACGCCAAGAGACCCAGTACTTC
few,TRBD1,TRBJ1-2,TRBV7-9,CASSQNPTGFGGYTF,TGTGCCAGCAGCCAGAACCCGACAGGGTTTGGTGGCTACACCTTC
NA,NA,TRBJ1-5,TRBV19,CASSSGQVNSNQPQHF,TGTGCCAGTAGCTCAGGACAAGTCAATAGCAATCAGCCCCAGCATTTT
once,NA,TRBJ1-1,TRBV29-1,CSVVRDRRGEAFF,TGCAGCGTTGTCAGGGACCGCCGAGGTGAAGCTTTCTTT
NA,NA,TRBJ2-7,TRBV5-6,CASSLRGELTSYEQYF,TGTGCCAGCAGCTTGCGGGGCGAACTAACATCCTACGAGCAGTACTTC
few,TRBD2,TRBJ2-7,TRBV4-3,CASSQELAGGYEQYF,TGCGCCAGCAGCCAAGAACTAGCGGGAGGCTACGAGCAGTACTTC
NA,NA,TRBJ1-5,TRBV29-1,CSVGQSSNQPQHF,TGCAGCGTTGGGCAGTCTAGCAATCAGCCCCAGCATTTT
NA,TRBD2,TRBJ2-5,TRBV9,CASSASAKLAGGGETQYF,TGTGCCAGCAGCGCCAGCGCCAAATTAGCGGGAGGGGGAGAGACCCAGTACTTC
NA,NA,TRBJ2-3,TRBV4-3,CASSQSAGGTDTQYF,TGCGCCAGCAGCCAATCGGCTGGAGGTACAGATACGCAGTATTTT
few,NA,TRBJ2-7,TRBV6-1,CASSLHAYEQYF,TGTGCCAGCAGTCTTCATGCCTACGAGCAGTACTTC
NA,NA,TRBJ2-1,TRBV2,CASGGALFNEQFF,TGTGCCAGCGGGGGGGCCCTTTTCAATGAGCAGTTCTTC
NA,NA,TRBJ1-3,TRBV18,CASSPPPKSGNTIYF,TGTGCCAGCTCACCACCGCCAAAATCTGGAAACACCATATATTTT
once,NA,TRBJ2-3,TRBV4-2,CASSQEGAPSTDTQYF,TGTGCCAGCAGCCAAGAAGGCGCGCCTAGCACAGATACGCAGTATTTT